This T cell receptor beta chain is drawn from a study of response to subunit inactivated influenza vaccine. One entry per CDR3 protein, called by TCRdb with MiXCR from the RT-PCR reads. The sample contains more than 400,000 distinct CDR3 sequences, around 7.9% of which appear only once. The V end was cut by 7 bases, the J end by 7 bases, with 12 bases between. The germline V gene has CDR1 SGDLS and CDR2 YYNGEE. The CDR3 totals 12 residues. This clonotype has more than one count but fewer than ten. Its antigen remains unidentified. Whole-study results and caveats: The authors put forward the suggestion that each seasonal influenza vaccination may bring in only a limited number of new T cells.

This TCR derives from a man aged 50 to 75 who received an inactivated influenza vaccine. The sequences come from PBMCs from blood, collected less than 30 months after vaccination. J is TRBJ2-1 and V is TRBV9; D perhaps matches TRBD1 (5 bases). The DNA for the CDR3 is TGTGCCAGCGGGGCAATTGGGAATGAGCAGTTCTTC. It encodes CASGAIGNEQFF.